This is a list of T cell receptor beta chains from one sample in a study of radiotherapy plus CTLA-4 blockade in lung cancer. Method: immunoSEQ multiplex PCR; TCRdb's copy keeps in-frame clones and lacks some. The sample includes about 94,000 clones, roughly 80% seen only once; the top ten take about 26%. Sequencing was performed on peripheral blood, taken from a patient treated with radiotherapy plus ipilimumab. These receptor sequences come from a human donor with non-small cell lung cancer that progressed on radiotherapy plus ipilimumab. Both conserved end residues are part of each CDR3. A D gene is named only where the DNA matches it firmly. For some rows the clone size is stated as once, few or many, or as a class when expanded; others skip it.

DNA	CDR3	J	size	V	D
TGTGCCAGTAGTATTGGGGGTGGCACTGAAGCTTTCTTT	CASSIGGGTEAFF	TRBJ1-1	NA	TRBV19	NA
TGTGCCAGCAGTGAACTCCTGGCAAAAAACATTCAGTACTTC	CASSELLAKNIQYF	TRBJ2-4	NA	TRBV2	NA
TGTGCCAGCAGCTTGGCCCAGGGAGTTGGGGACTATGGCTACACCTTC	CASSLAQGVGDYGYTF	TRBJ1-2	NA	TRBV5-4	NA
TGTGCCAGCTCACAGGGACTAGCGGGTGTCGGTGAGCAGTTCTTC	CASSQGLAGVGEQFF	TRBJ2-1	once	TRBV18	TRBD2
TGTGCCAGCAGTTTTGTAGGGTCCGCTGAAGCTTTCTTT	CASSFVGSAEAFF	TRBJ1-1	once	TRBV28	NA
TGTGCCAGCCTAGCGGGAGGAGACTACGAGCAGTACTTC	CASLAGGDYEQYF	TRBJ2-7	NA	TRBV2	TRBD2
TGTGCCAGCAGTGTAATTCTAGCGGGACAAGAGACCCAGTACTTC	CASSVILAGQETQYF	TRBJ2-5	few	TRBV2	TRBD2
TGTGCCAGCAGTGTGTCAGGGTCAGACGGCTACACCTTC	CASSVSGSDGYTF	TRBJ1-2	NA	TRBV2	NA
TGTGCCACCAGCAGAGATTTGGAGGGGGCCACTGAAGCTTTCTTT	CATSRDLEGATEAFF	TRBJ1-1	few	TRBV15	TRBD1
TGTGCCTGGAGTGTAGGTGGGAAAAAGACCCAGTACTTC	CAWSVGGKKTQYF	TRBJ2-5	NA	TRBV30	NA
TGTGCCAGCAGCTTATCTCTGAACAATGAGCAGTTCTTC	CASSLSLNNEQFF	TRBJ2-1	NA	TRBV7-6	NA
TGTGCCTGGAGTAGGAAGACTAGCGGGAGAGAGGAGCAGTACTTC	CAWSRKTSGREEQYF	TRBJ2-7	NA	TRBV30	TRBD2
TGTGCCAGCAGCAAAGGACTACAGCAGCCCCAGCATTTT	CASSKGLQQPQHF	TRBJ1-5	few	TRBV9	NA
TGCAGCGTTGAAGGACCCACCTGGAACACTGAAGCTTTCTTT	CSVEGPTWNTEAFF	TRBJ1-1	once	TRBV29-1	NA
TGTGCCAGCAGTTTTACGTCAGGGGGCAACAATCAGCCCCAGCATTTT	CASSFTSGGNNQPQHF	TRBJ1-5	few	TRBV27	TRBD1
TGTGCCAGTAGTATGGGGGATCAGCCCCAGCATTTT	CASSMGDQPQHF	TRBJ1-5	few	TRBV19	NA
TGTGCCAGCAGCTTAAGAGGGGGTTTTAGCTCCTACAATGAGCAGTTCTTC	CASSLRGGFSSYNEQFF	TRBJ2-1	NA	TRBV11-1	NA
TGTGCCAGCAGTTCTACTACCTATGGCTACACCTTC	CASSSTTYGYTF	TRBJ1-2	few	TRBV28	NA
TGCGCCAGCGGGCTTTTCGTTGAGCGATCCACAGATACGCAGTATTTT	CASGLFVERSTDTQYF	TRBJ2-3	NA	TRBV4-1	NA
TGTGCCAGCAGCTTTACTAGCGGGAGTCTCTCAGATACGCAGTATTTT	CASSFTSGSLSDTQYF	TRBJ2-3	NA	TRBV11-2	TRBD2
TGTGCCAGCACGGGTGGGCAGGGCCTGGGCTACACCTTC	CASTGGQGLGYTF	TRBJ1-2	few	TRBV6-1	NA
TGTGCCAGCAGTGCCGGGACAGCCAGTCGAGTGGAGACCCAGTACTTC	CASSAGTASRVETQYF	TRBJ2-5	NA	TRBV2	TRBD1
TGTGCCAGCAGCCCCCCGTTTGCAGAAGTCACCGGGGAGCTGTTTTTT	CASSPPFAEVTGELFF	TRBJ2-2	NA	TRBV21-1	NA
TGTGCCAGCAGCCCCAGTGCCGGGTATACGGACACCATATATTTT	CASSPSAGYTDTIYF	TRBJ1-3	NA	TRBV5-4	NA
TGCGCCAGCAGCCTTTTCGGAAACGAGAATCAGCCCCAGCATTTT	CASSLFGNENQPQHF	TRBJ1-5	NA	TRBV5-1	NA